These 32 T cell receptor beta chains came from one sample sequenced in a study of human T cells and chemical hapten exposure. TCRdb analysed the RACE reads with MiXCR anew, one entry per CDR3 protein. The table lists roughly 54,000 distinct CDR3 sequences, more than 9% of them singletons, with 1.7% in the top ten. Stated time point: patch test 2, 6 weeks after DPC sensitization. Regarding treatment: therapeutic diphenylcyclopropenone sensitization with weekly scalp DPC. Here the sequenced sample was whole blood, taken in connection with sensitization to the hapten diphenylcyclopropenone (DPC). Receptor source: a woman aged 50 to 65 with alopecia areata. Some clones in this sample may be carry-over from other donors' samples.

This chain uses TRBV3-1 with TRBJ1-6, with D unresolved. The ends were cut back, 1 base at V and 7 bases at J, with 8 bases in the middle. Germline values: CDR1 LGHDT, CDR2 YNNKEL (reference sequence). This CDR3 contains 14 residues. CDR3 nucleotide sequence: TGTGCCAGCAGCCAAGGACATGGGAATTCACCCCTCCACTTT. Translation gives CASSQGHGNSPLHF.

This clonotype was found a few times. The CDR3 reads CASSLDKALAQDPQYF. The DNA of the CDR3 is TGTGCCAGCAGCTTGGACAAAGCATTGGCCCAAGACCCGCAGTATTTT. The chain has TRBV5-4 and TRBJ2-3; D is ambiguous. The germline V gene has CDR1 SGHNT and CDR2 YYREEE (reference sequence). Trimming shortened V by 0 bases and J by 10 bases, and 21 bases separated the two germline ends. There are 16 residues in the CDR3.

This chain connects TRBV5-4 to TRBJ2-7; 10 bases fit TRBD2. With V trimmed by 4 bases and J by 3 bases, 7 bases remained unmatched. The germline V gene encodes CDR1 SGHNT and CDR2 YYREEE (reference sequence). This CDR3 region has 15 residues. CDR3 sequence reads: CASSVTSGVVYEQYF. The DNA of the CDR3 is TGTGCCAGCAGCGTAACTAGCGGGGTTGTCTACGAGCAGTACTTC.

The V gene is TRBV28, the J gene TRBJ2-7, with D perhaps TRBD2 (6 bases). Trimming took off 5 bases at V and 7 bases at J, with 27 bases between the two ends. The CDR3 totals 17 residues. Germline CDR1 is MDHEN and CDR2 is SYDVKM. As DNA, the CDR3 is TGTGCCAGCAGTCTCCACACCGGGGGTCCTTACGACTGGGAGCAGTACTTC. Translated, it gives CASSLHTGGPYDWEQYF. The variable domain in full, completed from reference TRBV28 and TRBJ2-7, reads DVKVTQSSRYLVKRTGEKVFLECVQDMDHENMFWYRQDPGLGLRLIYFSYDVKMKEKGDIPEGYSVSREKKERFSLILESASTNQTSMYLCASSLHTGGPYDWEQYFGPGTRLTVT.

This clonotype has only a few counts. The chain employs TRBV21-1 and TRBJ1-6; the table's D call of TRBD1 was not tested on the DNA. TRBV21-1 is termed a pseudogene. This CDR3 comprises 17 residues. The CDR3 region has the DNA TGTGCCACCCAACCTGGGGGGAATTACCTGGGGTGTTCACCCCTCCACTTT. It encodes CATQPGGNYLGCSPLHF.

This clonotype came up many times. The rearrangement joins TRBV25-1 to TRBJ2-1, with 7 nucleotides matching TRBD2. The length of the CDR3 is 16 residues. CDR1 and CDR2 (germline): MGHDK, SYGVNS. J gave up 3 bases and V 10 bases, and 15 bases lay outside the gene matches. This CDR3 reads CATGGRGGMNYNEQFF. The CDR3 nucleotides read TGTGCCACCGGGGGGAGGGGAGGGATGAACTACAATGAGCAGTTCTTC.

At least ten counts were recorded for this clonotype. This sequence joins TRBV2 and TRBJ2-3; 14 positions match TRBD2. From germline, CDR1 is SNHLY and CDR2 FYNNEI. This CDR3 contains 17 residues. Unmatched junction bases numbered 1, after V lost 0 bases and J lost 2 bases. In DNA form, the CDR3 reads TGTGCCAGCAGTGAAGCGGGACTAGCGGGGGTCACAGATACGCAGTATTTT. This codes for CASSEAGLAGVTDTQYF.

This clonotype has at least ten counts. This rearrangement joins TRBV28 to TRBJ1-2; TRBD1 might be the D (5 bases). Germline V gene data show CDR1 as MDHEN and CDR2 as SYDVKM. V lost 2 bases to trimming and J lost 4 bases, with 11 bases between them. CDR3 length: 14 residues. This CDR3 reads CASSLGGFRYGYTF. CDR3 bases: TGTGCCAGCAGTTTAGGGGGGTTTCGCTATGGCTACACCTTC.

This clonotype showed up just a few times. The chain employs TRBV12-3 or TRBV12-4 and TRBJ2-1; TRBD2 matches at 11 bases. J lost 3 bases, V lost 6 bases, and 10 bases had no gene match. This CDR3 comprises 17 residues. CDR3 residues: CASRGAPGLADYNEQFF. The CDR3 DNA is TGTGCCAGCAGAGGGGCCCCGGGACTAGCGGACTACAATGAGCAGTTCTTC.

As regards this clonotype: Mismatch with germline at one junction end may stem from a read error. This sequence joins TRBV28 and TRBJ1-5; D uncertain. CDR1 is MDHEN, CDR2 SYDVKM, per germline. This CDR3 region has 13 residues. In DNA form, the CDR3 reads TGTGCCAACAGTCGGGATAGCAATCAGCCCCAGCATTTT. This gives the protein CANSRDSNQPQHF.

DNA for the CDR3: TGTGCCAGCTCACCACCTTCGGACAGGGGGGTAAATGAGCAGTTCTTC. Translation: CASSPPSDRGVNEQFF. The chain uses TRBV18 and TRBJ2-1; 10 bases line up with TRBD1. CDR1 is KGHSH, CDR2 LQKENI, per germline. The CDR3 extends over 16 amino acids. Germline trimming cut 0 bases from V and 7 bases from J; bases unmatched to any gene: 6.

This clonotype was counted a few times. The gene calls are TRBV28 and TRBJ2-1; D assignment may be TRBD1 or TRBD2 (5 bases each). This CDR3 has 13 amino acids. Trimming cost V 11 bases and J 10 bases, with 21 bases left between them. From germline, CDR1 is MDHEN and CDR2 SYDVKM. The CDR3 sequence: CAAWTGRVGEQFF. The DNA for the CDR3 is TGTGCCGCCTGGACGGGACGCGTTGGGGAGCAGTTCTTC.

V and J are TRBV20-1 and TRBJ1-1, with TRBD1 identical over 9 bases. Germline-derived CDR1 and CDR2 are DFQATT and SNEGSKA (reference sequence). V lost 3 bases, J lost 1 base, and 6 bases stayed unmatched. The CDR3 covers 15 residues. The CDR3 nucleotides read TGCAGTGCTAGTCCCCCGGGACAGGGGAACACTGAAGCTTTCTTT. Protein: CSASPPGQGNTEAFF.

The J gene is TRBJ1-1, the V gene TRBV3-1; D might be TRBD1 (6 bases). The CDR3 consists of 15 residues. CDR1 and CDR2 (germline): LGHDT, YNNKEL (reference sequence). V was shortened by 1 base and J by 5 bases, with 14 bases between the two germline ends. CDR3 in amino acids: CASSQVGQLGTEAFF. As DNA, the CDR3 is TGTGCCAGCAGCCAAGTTGGACAGCTTGGTACTGAAGCTTTCTTT.

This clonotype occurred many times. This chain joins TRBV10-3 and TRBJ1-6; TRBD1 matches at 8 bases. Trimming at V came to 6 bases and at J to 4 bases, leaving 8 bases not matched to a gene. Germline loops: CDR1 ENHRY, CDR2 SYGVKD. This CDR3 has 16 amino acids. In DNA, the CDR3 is TGTGCCATCAGCGGACAGGGACCGGGATATAATTCACCCCTCCACTTT. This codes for CAISGQGPGYNSPLHF.

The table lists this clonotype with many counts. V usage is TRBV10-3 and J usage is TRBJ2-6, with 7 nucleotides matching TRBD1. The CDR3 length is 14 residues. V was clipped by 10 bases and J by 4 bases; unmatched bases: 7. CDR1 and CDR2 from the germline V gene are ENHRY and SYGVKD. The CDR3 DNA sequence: TGTGCCACTCAGGGGGTACCCGGGGCCAACGTCCTGACTTTC. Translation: CATQGVPGANVLTF.

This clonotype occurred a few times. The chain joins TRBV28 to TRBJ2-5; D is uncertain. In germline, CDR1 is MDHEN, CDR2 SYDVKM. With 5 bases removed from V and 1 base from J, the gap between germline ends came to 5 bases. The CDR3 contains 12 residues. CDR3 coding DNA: TGTGCCAGCAGTAGACCCCAAGAGACCCAGTACTTC. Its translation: CASSRPQETQYF.

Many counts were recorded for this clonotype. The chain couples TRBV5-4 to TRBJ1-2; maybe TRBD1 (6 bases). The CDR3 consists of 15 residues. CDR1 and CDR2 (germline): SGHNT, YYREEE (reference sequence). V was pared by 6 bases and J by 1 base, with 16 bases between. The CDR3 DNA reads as TGTGCCAGCATTCCCGACAGGTTTATTAACTATGGCTACACCTTC. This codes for CASIPDRFINYGYTF. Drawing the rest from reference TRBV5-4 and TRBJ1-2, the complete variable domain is ETGVTQSPTHLIKTRGQQVTLRCSSQSGHNTVSWYQQALGQGPQFIFQYYREEENGRGNFPPRFSGLQFPNYSSELNVNALELDDSALYLCASIPDRFINYGYTFGSGTRLTVV.

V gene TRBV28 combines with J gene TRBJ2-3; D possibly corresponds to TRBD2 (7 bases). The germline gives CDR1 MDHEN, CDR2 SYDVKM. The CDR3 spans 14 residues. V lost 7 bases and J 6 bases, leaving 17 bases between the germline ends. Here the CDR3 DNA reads TGTGCCAGCATCACTGGGGGGGCAAGGGATACGCAGTATTTT. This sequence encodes CASITGGARDTQYF.

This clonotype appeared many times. This CDR3 reads CSAMGETEAFF. The CDR3 bases are TGCAGTGCTATGGGTGAGACTGAAGCTTTCTTT. The genes are TRBV20-1 and TRBJ1-1, with D unclear. The germline gives CDR1 DFQATT, CDR2 SNEGSKA (reference sequence). The CDR3 loop spans 11 amino acids. Trimming cost V 4 bases and J 5 bases, with 8 bases left between them.

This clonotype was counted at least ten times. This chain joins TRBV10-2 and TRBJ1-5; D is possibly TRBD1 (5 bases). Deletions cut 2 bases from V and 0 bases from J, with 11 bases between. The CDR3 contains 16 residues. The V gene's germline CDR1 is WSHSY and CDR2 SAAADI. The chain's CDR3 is CASSEVGDYSNQPQHF. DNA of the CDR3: TGCGCCAGCAGTGAGGTAGGGGACTATAGCAATCAGCCCCAGCATTTT.

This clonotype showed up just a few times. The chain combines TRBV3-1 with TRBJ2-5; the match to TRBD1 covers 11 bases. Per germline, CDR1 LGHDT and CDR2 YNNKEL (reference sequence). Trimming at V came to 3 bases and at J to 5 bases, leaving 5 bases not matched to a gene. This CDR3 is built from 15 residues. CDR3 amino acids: CASSHTGQGGETQYF. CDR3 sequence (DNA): TGTGCCAGCAGCCACACGGGACAGGGGGGTGAGACCCAGTACTTC.

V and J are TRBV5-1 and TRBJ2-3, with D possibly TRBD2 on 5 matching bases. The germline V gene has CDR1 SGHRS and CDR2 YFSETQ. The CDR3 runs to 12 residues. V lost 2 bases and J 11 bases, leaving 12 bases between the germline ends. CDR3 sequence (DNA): TGCGCCAGCAGCTTTGAGGGAACAGAGCAGTATTTT. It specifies CASSFEGTEQYF.

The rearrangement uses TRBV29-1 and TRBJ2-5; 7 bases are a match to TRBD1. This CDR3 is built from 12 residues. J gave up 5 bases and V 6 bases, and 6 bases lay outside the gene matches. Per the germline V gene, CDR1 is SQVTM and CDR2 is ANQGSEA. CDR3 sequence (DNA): TGCAGCGTCCGGGGCAGGGGGGAGACCCAGTACTTC. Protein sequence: CSVRGRGETQYF.

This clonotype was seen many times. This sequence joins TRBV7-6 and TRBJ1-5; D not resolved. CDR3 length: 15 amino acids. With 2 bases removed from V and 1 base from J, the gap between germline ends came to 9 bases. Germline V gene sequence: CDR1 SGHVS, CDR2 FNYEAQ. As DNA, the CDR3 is TGTGCCAGCAGCTTATGGGCGGAAAGCAATCAGCCCCAGCATTTT. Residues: CASSLWAESNQPQHF.

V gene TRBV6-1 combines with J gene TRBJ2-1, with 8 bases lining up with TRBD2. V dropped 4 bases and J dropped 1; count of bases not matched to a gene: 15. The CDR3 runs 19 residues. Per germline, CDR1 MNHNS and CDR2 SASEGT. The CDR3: CASSADFLLADPSYNEQFF. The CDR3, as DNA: TGTGCCAGCAGTGCCGACTTCCTACTAGCGGATCCTTCCTACAATGAGCAGTTCTTC.

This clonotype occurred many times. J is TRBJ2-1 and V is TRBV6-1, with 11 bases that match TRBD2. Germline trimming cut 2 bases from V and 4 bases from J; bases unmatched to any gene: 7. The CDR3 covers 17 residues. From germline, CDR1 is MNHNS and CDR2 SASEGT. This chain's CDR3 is CASSEKTSGSRYNEQFF. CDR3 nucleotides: TGTGCCAGCAGTGAAAAAACTAGCGGGAGTCGGTACAATGAGCAGTTCTTC.

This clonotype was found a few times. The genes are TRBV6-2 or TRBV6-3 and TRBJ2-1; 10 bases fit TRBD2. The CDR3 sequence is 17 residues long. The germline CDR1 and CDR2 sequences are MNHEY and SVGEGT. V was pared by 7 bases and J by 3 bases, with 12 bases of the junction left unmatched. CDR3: CASNKGASGSNYNEQFF. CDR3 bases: TGTGCCAGCAACAAGGGCGCTAGCGGGAGCAACTACAATGAGCAGTTCTTC.

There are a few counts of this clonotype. As DNA, the CDR3 is TGCAGTGCTAGACAAGCGGGGGCGCCGGAGACCCAGTACTTC. This codes for CSARQAGAPETQYF. The V gene is TRBV20-1, the J gene TRBJ2-5; 8 nucleotides agree with TRBD2. Trimming at V came to 2 bases and at J to 5 bases, leaving 7 bases not matched to a gene. CDR3 length: 14 amino acids. The germline CDR1 and CDR2 sequences are DFQATT and SNEGSKA (reference sequence).

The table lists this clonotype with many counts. The CDR3 here is CSVVYAEIGYGYTF. CDR3 coding DNA: TGCAGCGTTGTATACGCGGAAATCGGGTATGGCTACACCTTC. The chain uses TRBV29-1 and TRBJ1-2; D not certain. Germline assignment: CDR1 SQVTM and CDR2 ANQGSEA. The CDR3 contains 14 residues. V lost 4 bases and J 5 bases, leaving 17 bases between the germline ends.

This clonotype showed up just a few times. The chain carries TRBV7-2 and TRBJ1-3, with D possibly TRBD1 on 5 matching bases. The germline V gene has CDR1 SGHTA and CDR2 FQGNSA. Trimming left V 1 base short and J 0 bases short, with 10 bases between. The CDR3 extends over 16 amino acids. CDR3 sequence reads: CASSLEGTVSGNTIYF. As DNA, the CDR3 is TGTGCCAGCAGCTTAGAAGGGACCGTCTCTGGAAACACCATATATTTT.

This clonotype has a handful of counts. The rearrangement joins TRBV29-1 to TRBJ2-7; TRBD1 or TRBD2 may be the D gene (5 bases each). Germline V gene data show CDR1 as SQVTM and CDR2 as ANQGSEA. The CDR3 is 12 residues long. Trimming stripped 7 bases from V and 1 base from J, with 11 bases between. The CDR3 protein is CSGGPSSYEQYF. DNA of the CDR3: TGCAGCGGGGGACCCTCATCCTACGAGCAGTACTTC.